This T cell receptor (beta chain) was identified in a study of shared clonotypes between healthy human individuals. Measured with immunoSEQ multiplex PCR; TCRdb has only the in-frame clones, and not every one. The repertoire holds roughly 2 million clones, with 85% to 95% as singletons. Germline loops: CDR1 SGHRS, CDR2 YFSETQ. With V trimmed by 3 bases and J by 4 bases, 3 bases remained unmatched. This CDR3 is built from 14 residues. Sequenced sample: naive CD4+ T cells sorted from blood. Indicated subset: CD45RA+ positively selected. The V call is TRBV5-1, the J call TRBJ1-1; 10 bases are a match to TRBD1. The TCR sequence derives from a man aged 18 to 30 in good health. The CDR3 loop is CASSWTGGCTEAFF. The CDR3 nucleotides read TGCGCCAGCAGCTGGACAGGGGGATGCACTGAAGCTTTCTTT.